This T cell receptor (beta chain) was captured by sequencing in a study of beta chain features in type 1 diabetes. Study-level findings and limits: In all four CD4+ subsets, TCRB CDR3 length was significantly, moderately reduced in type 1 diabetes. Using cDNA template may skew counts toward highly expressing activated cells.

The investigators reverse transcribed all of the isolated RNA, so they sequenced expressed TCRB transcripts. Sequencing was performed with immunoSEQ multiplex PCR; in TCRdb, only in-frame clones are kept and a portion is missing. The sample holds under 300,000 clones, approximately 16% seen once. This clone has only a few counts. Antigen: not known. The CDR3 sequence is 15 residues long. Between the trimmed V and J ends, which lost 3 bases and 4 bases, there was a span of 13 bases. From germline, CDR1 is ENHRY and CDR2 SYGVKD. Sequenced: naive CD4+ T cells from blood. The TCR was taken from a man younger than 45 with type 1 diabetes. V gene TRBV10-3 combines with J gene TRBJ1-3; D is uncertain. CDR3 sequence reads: CAISDNRGGGNTIYF. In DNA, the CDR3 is TGTGCCATCAGTGATAATCGGGGAGGAGGAAACACCATATATTTT.